The 11 T cell receptor beta chains given below trace back to one sample, sequenced in a study of blood T cell repertoires in COVID-19. Generated by immunoSEQ multiplex PCR, the TCRdb table keeps only in-frame clones and is missing some. Of some 210,000 clones in the sample, approximately 84% were seen once. The sample taken for sequencing was peripheral blood. The receptors stem from a woman aged 70-85 years with active or convalescent COVID-19.

DNA of the CDR3: TGTGCCAGCAGTCCAAAAGGCGTATGGGACAGGGGTCACGAGCAGTACTTC. This sequence encodes CASSPKGVWDRGHEQYF. The chain combines TRBV25-1 with TRBJ2-7, with 10 bases matching TRBD1. Germline lookup yields CDR1 MGHDK and CDR2 SYGVNS. This CDR3 spans 17 amino acids. The V gene end was trimmed by 5 bases and the J gene end by 5 bases; junction bases not matched to a gene: 15.

DNA of the CDR3: TGTGCCAGCAGCCTCGGTGGGGCAGACGGAAACACCATATATTTT. Translated, it gives CASSLGGADGNTIYF. V gene TRBV21-1 combines with J gene TRBJ1-3; the D call of TRBD1 is as the table states it, not checked on the DNA. TRBV21-1 is a pseudogene locus. CDR3 length: 15 residues.

The chain is built from TRBV7-2 and TRBJ2-3; 8 nucleotides match TRBD1. The V gene end was trimmed by 2 bases and the J gene end by 6 bases; junction bases not matched to a gene: 10. Germline V gene lookup returns CDR1 SGHTA and CDR2 FQGNSA. The CDR3 has 16 amino acids. CDR3: CASSLSSGQGVDTQYF. As DNA, the CDR3 is TGTGCCAGCAGCTTATCCTCTGGACAGGGCGTGGATACGCAGTATTTT.

The chain recombines TRBV7-2 with TRBJ2-7; D is ambiguous. V was trimmed by 3 bases and J by 6 bases, leaving 12 bases between them. Germline-derived CDR1 and CDR2 are SGHTA and FQGNSA. This CDR3 contains 13 residues. The CDR3 sequence: CASSLPAVGEQYF. For the CDR3, the DNA is TGTGCCAGCAGCTTGCCGGCGGTCGGCGAGCAGTACTTC.

J is TRBJ1-5 and V is TRBV28; D gene uncertain. Germline loops: CDR1 MDHEN, CDR2 SYDVKM. V was cut by 9 bases and J by 3 bases, with 12 bases left in between. The CDR3 has 13 amino acids. The CDR3 is CASHSGSNQPQHF. The CDR3, as DNA: TGTGCCAGTCATTCGGGGTCCAATCAGCCCCAGCATTTT.

In its sample, this clone was seen a few times. V and J are TRBV11-1 and TRBJ2-2; unclear D gene. The CDR3 is 11 amino acids. Per germline, CDR1 SGHAT and CDR2 FQDESV (reference sequence). Trimming shortened V by 3 bases and J by 7 bases, and 3 bases separated the two germline ends. CDR3 loop: CASSFGGELFF. The DNA of the CDR3 is TGTGCCAGCAGCTTCGGCGGGGAGCTGTTTTTT.

This clone was counted a few times. This rearrangement joins TRBV28 to TRBJ1-4; 8 bases match TRBD1. This CDR3 spans 17 amino acids. Germline CDR1 and CDR2: MDHEN and SYDVKM. The V and J ends lost 4 bases and 0 bases, in that order; junction bases with no gene match: 7. CDR3 region: CASSSPGQGATNEKLFF. The CDR3 DNA reads TGTGCCAGCAGTTCCCCAGGACAGGGCGCAACTAATGAAAAACTGTTTTTT.

The chain employs TRBV28 and TRBJ2-7, with TRBD2 matching over 10 bases. The CDR3 loop spans 13 amino acids. Germline V CDR1 and CDR2: MDHEN, SYDVKM. V shed 8 bases and J 6 bases; nucleotides not matched to a gene: 7. CDR3 sequence (DNA): TGTGCCAGCCGACGACTAGCGGGCGGCGAGCAGTACTTC. This translates into CASRRLAGGEQYF.

This chain uses TRBV9 with TRBJ2-1; 10 bases match TRBD1. The CDR3 spans 15 residues. Germline values: CDR1 SGDLS, CDR2 YYNGEE. Germline trimming cut 4 bases from V and 12 bases from J; bases unmatched to any gene: 13. In DNA form, the CDR3 reads TGTGCCAGCAGCCCGGGACAGGGGCCTTTGTTAGGGCAGTTCTTC. Amino acids: CASSPGQGPLLGQFF.

V gene TRBV5-1 combines with J gene TRBJ2-1, with TRBD1 identical over 8 bases. V shed 4 bases, J shed 2 bases, and the junction held 8 bases outside the gene matches. CDR3 length equals 16 residues. Per germline, CDR1 SGHRS and CDR2 YFSETQ. The CDR3 DNA is TGCGCCAGCAGCGAACAGGGGGTCGAAACCTACAATGAGCAGTTCTTC. Residues: CASSEQGVETYNEQFF.

The V call is TRBV19, the J call TRBJ1-1, with 8 bases identical to TRBD1. Germline CDR1 reads LNHDA; CDR2 reads SQIVND (reference sequence). Trimming took 5 bases from V and 4 from J; bases not matched to a gene: 3. The CDR3 sequence is 13 residues long. CDR3 in amino acids: CASSQGAGTEAFF. In DNA form, the CDR3 reads TGTGCCAGTAGTCAGGGGGCGGGCACTGAAGCTTTCTTT.